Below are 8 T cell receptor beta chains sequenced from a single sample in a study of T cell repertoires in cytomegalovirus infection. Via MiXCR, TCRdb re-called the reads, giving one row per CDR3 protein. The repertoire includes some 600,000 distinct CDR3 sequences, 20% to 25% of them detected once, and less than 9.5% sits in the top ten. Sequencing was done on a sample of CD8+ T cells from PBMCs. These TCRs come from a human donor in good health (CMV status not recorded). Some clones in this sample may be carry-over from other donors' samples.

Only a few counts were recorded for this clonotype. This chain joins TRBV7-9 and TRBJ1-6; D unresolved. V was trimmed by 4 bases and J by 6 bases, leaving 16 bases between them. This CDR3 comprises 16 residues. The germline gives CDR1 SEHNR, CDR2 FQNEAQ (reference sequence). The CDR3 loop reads CASSSPRSGTNSPLHF. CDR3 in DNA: TGTGCCAGCAGCTCCCCCCGGTCCGGCACTAATTCACCCCTCCACTTT.

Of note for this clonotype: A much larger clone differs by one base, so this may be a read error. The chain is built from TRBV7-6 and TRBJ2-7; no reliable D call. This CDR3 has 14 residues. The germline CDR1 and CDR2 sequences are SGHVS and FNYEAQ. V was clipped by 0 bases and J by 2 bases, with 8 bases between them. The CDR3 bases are TGTGCCAGCAGCTTAGCCAGCCGGGCCTACGAGCAGTACGTC. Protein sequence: CASSLASRAYEQYV.

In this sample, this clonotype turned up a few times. The CDR3 is CASVRATLMNTEAFF. In DNA form, the CDR3 reads TGTGCCAGCGTCAGGGCTACCCTGATGAACACTGAAGCTTTCTTT. The chain joins TRBV2 to TRBJ1-1; TRBD1 is a possible D gene (5 bases). CDR3 length: 15 amino acids. Between the trimmed V and J ends, which lost 8 bases and 0 bases, there was a span of 16 bases. CDR1 SNHLY and CDR2 FYNNEI come from the germline V gene.

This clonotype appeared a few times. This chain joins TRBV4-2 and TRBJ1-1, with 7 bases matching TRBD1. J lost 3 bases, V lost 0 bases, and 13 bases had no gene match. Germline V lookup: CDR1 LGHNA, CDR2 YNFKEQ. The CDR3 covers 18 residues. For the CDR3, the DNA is TGTGCCAGCAGCCAAGAGTTGACAGGGAAAGGTATTGACACTGAAGCTTTCTTT. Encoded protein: CASSQELTGKGIDTEAFF.

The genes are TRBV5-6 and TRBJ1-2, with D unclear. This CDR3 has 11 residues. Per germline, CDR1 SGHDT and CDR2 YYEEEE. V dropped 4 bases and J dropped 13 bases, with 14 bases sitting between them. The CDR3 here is CASSLDIEFTF. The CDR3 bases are TGTGCCAGCAGCCTAGACATTGAGTTCACCTTC.

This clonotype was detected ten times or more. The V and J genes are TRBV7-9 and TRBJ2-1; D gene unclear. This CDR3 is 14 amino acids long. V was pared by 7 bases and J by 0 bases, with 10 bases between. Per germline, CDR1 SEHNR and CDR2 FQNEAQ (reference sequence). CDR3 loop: CASNGPGSYNEQFF. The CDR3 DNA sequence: TGTGCCAGCAACGGGCCAGGCTCCTACAATGAGCAGTTCTTC.

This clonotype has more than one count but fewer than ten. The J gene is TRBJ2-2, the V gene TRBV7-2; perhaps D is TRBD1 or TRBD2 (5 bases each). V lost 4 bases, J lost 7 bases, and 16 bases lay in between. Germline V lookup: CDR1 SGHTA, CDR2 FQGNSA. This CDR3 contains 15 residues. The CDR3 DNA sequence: TGTGCCAGCAGCTCGGGGACCATCTTGAACGGGGAGCTGTTTTTT. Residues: CASSSGTILNGELFF.

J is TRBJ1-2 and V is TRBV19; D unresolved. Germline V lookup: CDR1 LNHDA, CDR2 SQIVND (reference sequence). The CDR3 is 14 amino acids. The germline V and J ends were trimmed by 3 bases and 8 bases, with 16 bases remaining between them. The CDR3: CASSISLAARGYTF. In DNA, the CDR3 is TGTGCCAGTAGTATTTCCCTCGCGGCGAGGGGCTACACCTTC.